This TCR beta chain was captured by sequencing in a study of T cells in Graves' hyperthyroidism and ophthalmopathy. The CDR3 has 18 residues. CDR1 is SEHNR and CDR2 is FQNEAQ in the germline V gene (reference sequence). The V and J ends lost 1 base and 5 bases, in that order; junction bases with no gene match: 14. Researchers took RNA transcripts and amplified the TCR beta CDR3 regions from them. With the HTBI primer set, the TCR CDR3 went through a first round of RT-PCR. TCRdb redid the calling of the multiplex PCR reads with MiXCR, one entry per CDR3 protein. The data show a few hundred thousand distinct CDR3 sequences, around a sixth seen once. This clonotype has a count of ten or more.

This receptor was taken from a man between 18 and 29 years old with Graves' ophthalmopathy. The sequenced material came from blood. The V and J genes are TRBV7-9 and TRBJ2-5; 9 bases fit TRBD1. CDR3 bases: TGTGCCAGCAGCTTAGGTCCGCCCGGGACAGGGAACCGGGAGACCCAGTACTTC. Translating gives CASSLGPPGTGNRETQYF.